This is a list of T cell receptor beta chains from one sample in a study of technical replicates of blood from a handful of donors. Profiling relied on immunoSEQ multiplex PCR, and the TCRdb table lists in-frame clones only, not all of them. The sample has around 13,000 clones; under 85% are singletons. Sequences were obtained from PBMCs. These receptors were obtained from a human donor in good health. Each CDR3 is given with its conserved first and last residue. Fields, in order: J gene, D gene, V gene, clone size, CDR3 DNA, CDR3 protein. D genes are given only for firm matches. Only part of the rows carry a size: once, few, many, or a class if the clone is expanded.

j_gene: TRBJ1-2
d_gene: -
v_gene: TRBV27
abundance: -
CDR3nt: TGTGCCAGCAGTTCCGTATGGAGAGGCGGCTACACCTTC
CDR3aa: CASSSVWRGGYTF

j_gene: TRBJ1-1
d_gene: TRBD1
v_gene: TRBV27
abundance: -
CDR3nt: TGTGCCAGCAGTCCGGGACAGGGGGGGCCTGAAGCTTTCTTT
CDR3aa: CASSPGQGGPEAFF

j_gene: TRBJ1-5
d_gene: -
v_gene: TRBV19
abundance: -
CDR3nt: TGTGCCAGTAGTATTGGGCATAATCAGCCCCAGCATTTT
CDR3aa: CASSIGHNQPQHF

j_gene: TRBJ2-1
d_gene: TRBD2
v_gene: TRBV6-5
abundance: -
CDR3nt: TGTGCCAGCAGTTGGACTAGCGGTAGTGAGCAGTTCTTC
CDR3aa: CASSWTSGSEQFF

j_gene: TRBJ2-1
d_gene: -
v_gene: TRBV19
abundance: -
CDR3nt: TGTGCCAGTAGTTTACAGGGATGGGGCAAGTTCTTC
CDR3aa: CASSLQGWGKFF

j_gene: TRBJ1-1
d_gene: -
v_gene: TRBV10-2
abundance: -
CDR3nt: TGCGCCAGCGGGGTGGGGCAAAACACTGAAGCTTTCTTT
CDR3aa: CASGVGQNTEAFF

j_gene: TRBJ2-1
d_gene: -
v_gene: TRBV6-4
abundance: medium-sized
CDR3nt: TGTGCCAGCAGTGACAAAGGGGACTACAATGAGCAGTTCTTC
CDR3aa: CASSDKGDYNEQFF

j_gene: TRBJ1-3
d_gene: -
v_gene: TRBV7-6
abundance: -
CDR3nt: TGTGCCAGCAGCCCAGTCGGGGCTGGAAACACCATATATTTT
CDR3aa: CASSPVGAGNTIYF

j_gene: TRBJ1-4
d_gene: -
v_gene: TRBV19
abundance: -
CDR3nt: TGTGCCAGTAGTATAGGGAGCCCCGGGACAAATGAAAAACTGTTTTTT
CDR3aa: CASSIGSPGTNEKLFF

j_gene: TRBJ1-1
d_gene: -
v_gene: TRBV2
abundance: -
CDR3nt: TGTGCCAGCAGTGACAGTCGCTCGAACACTGAAGCTTTCTTT
CDR3aa: CASSDSRSNTEAFF

j_gene: TRBJ1-2
d_gene: TRBD1
v_gene: TRBV18
abundance: few
CDR3nt: TGTGCCAGCTCATCGGCGACAGGGGAGACGGGCTATGGCTACACCTTC
CDR3aa: CASSSATGETGYGYTF

j_gene: TRBJ2-7
d_gene: TRBD2
v_gene: TRBV27
abundance: -
CDR3nt: TGTGCCAGCAGCCTCCTCGTGACGGGAGGAGGGCCCTACGAGCAGTACTTC
CDR3aa: CASSLLVTGGGPYEQYF

j_gene: TRBJ1-1
d_gene: -
v_gene: TRBV2
abundance: -
CDR3nt: TGTGCCAGCTTGACAGGCATGAACACTGAAGCTTTCTTT
CDR3aa: CASLTGMNTEAFF

j_gene: TRBJ1-4
d_gene: -
v_gene: TRBV28
abundance: -
CDR3nt: TGTGCCAGCAGTTCGGGGGACGCAACTAATGAAAAACTGTTTTTT
CDR3aa: CASSSGDATNEKLFF

j_gene: TRBJ2-5
d_gene: TRBD2
v_gene: TRBV25-1
abundance: -
CDR3nt: TGTGCCAGCAGAGCGGGAGTCGGGGAGACCCAGTACTTC
CDR3aa: CASRAGVGETQYF

j_gene: TRBJ2-5
d_gene: TRBD2
v_gene: TRBV7-7
abundance: -
CDR3nt: TGTGCCAGCAGCTTCGCCGGGACTAGCGGGAGTGAGACCCAGTACTTC
CDR3aa: CASSFAGTSGSETQYF

j_gene: TRBJ2-1
d_gene: -
v_gene: TRBV27
abundance: -
CDR3nt: TGTGCCAGCAGTTTACATTGGACAGCGGACAATGAGCAGTTCTTC
CDR3aa: CASSLHWTADNEQFF

j_gene: TRBJ2-1
d_gene: -
v_gene: TRBV2
abundance: -
CDR3nt: TGTGCCAGCAGTGAATTGAGCGGTGAGCAGTTCTTC
CDR3aa: CASSELSGEQFF

j_gene: TRBJ2-2
d_gene: TRBD2
v_gene: TRBV2
abundance: -
CDR3nt: TGTGCCAGCAGTCCCCGCTTTTTAGGGACTAGCGGCTTATCAAACACCGGGGAGCTGTTTTTT
CDR3aa: CASSPRFLGTSGLSNTGELFF